This T cell receptor beta chain was identified during a study of tissue T cells after allogeneic stem cell transplantation. Data came from immunoSEQ multiplex PCR; TCRdb stores just in-frame clones and leaves some out. The sample includes 20,000 to 30,000 clones, roughly nine tenths of them seen just once. This clone was counted once. This CDR3 has 17 residues. V trimming: 5 bases; J trimming: 2 bases; junction bases outside the gene matches: 3. Germline assignment: CDR1 MDHEN and CDR2 SYDVKM. The source was blood, collected before transplantation. The source of this sequence is an older male donor who later had graft-versus-host disease after an allogeneic stem cell transplant. The chain is built from TRBV28 and TRBJ2-2, with 15 positions matching TRBD2. CDR3: CASSQGLAGGNTGELFF. CDR3 DNA sequence: TGTGCCAGCAGTCAGGGACTAGCGGGAGGTAACACCGGGGAGCTGTTTTTT. The full variable domain, rest sourced from reference TRBV28 and TRBJ2-2, is DVKVTQSSRYLVKRTGEKVFLECVQDMDHENMFWYRQDPGLGLRLIYFSYDVKMKEKGDIPEGYSVSREKKERFSLILESASTNQTSMYLCASSQGLAGGNTGELFFGEGSRLTVL.